These 10 T cell receptor beta chains share one sample of origin, sequenced in a study of identical twins. Each CDR3 protein gets one entry after TCRdb re-called the 5' RACE reads with MiXCR. The table has 1.5 million to 2 million distinct CDR3 sequences, around 29% seen once. The sequencing sample was made of cord blood. The source of these receptors is a newborn girl in good health.

This clonotype occurred many times. V usage is TRBV20-1 and J usage is TRBJ2-7, with D uncertain. Trimming stripped 5 bases from V and 0 bases from J, with 8 bases between. The CDR3 extends over 12 amino acids. From germline, CDR1 is DFQATT and CDR2 SNEGSKA (reference sequence). The CDR3 DNA follows: TGCAGTGCTCGGCAGTTCTCCTACGAGCAGTACTTC. This gives the protein CSARQFSYEQYF.

At least ten counts were recorded for this clonotype. J is TRBJ2-3 and V is TRBV20-1, with unresolved D. The length of the CDR3 is 12 residues. The germline CDR1 and CDR2 sequences are DFQATT and SNEGSKA (reference sequence). The V end lost 3 bases, the J end lost 2 bases, and 6 bases lay between the germline ends. The CDR3 sequence is CSASRATDTQYF. The CDR3 region has the DNA TGCAGTGCTAGCAGAGCCACAGATACGCAGTATTTT.

The chain uses TRBV5-1 and TRBJ2-6; D not certain. CDR1 SGHRS and CDR2 YFSETQ come from the germline V gene. V was pared by 4 bases and J by 0 bases, with 11 bases between. The CDR3 runs to 16 residues. The CDR3 nucleotides read TGCGCCAGCAGCGTCCCTCTTATCTCTGGGGCCAACGTCCTGACTTTC. Encoded protein: CASSVPLISGANVLTF.

The chain recombines TRBV6-5 with TRBJ2-5; D is possibly TRBD1 (5 bases). CDR1 is MNHEY, CDR2 SVGAGI, per germline. V was trimmed by 0 bases and J by 2 bases, leaving 7 bases between them. The CDR3 loop spans 14 amino acids. This chain's CDR3 is CASSYSYRQETQYF. DNA of the CDR3: TGTGCCAGCAGTTACTCGTACAGGCAAGAGACCCAGTACTTC.

This clonotype was seen a handful of times. The gene calls are TRBV24-1 and TRBJ2-1; tentative D call: TRBD1 (6 bases). Germline assignment: CDR1 KGHDR and CDR2 SFDVKD. Trimming removed 5 bases at V and 3 bases at J, with 7 bases between. CDR3 size: 13 residues. The CDR3 here is CATSGGHYNEQFF. The CDR3 DNA reads TGTGCCACCAGTGGGGGACACTACAATGAGCAGTTCTTC.

The chain recombines TRBV2 with TRBJ2-1, with TRBD2 matching 9 bases. The length of the CDR3 is 14 residues. V lost 7 bases and J lost 2; bases outside the gene matches: 3. Germline V gene lookup returns CDR1 SNHLY and CDR2 FYNNEI. As DNA, the CDR3 is TGTGCCAGCATGCCTAGCGGGGCCTACAATGAGCAGTTCTTC. Protein sequence: CASMPSGAYNEQFF.

CDR3 in DNA: TGTGCCAGCAGCTTAGGGCTAGTCGGGGTCACAGATACGCAGTATTTT. Residues: CASSLGLVGVTDTQYF. The chain combines TRBV7-6 with TRBJ2-3, with D perhaps matching TRBD2 (5 bases). The CDR3 has 16 residues. From germline, CDR1 is SGHVS and CDR2 FNYEAQ. V was trimmed by 1 base and J by 2 bases, leaving 13 bases between them.

The chain carries TRBV28 and TRBJ2-7, with 9 bases identical to TRBD2. The J segment lost 6 bases and the V segment lost 3 bases, leaving 9 bases of the junction unmatched. From germline, CDR1 is MDHEN and CDR2 SYDVKM. The CDR3 has 15 residues. CDR3 nucleotides: TGTGCCAGCAGTTTTGCGCGGGAGGGGAGCGGCGAGCAGTACTTC. Its protein product is CASSFAREGSGEQYF. Filled out from reference TRBV28 and TRBJ2-7, the complete variable domain reads DVKVTQSSRYLVKRTGEKVFLECVQDMDHENMFWYRQDPGLGLRLIYFSYDVKMKEKGDIPEGYSVSREKKERFSLILESASTNQTSMYLCASSFAREGSGEQYFGPGTRLTVT.

The chain carries TRBV5-1 and TRBJ1-1; TRBD1 aligns across 12 bases. Germline lookup yields CDR1 SGHRS and CDR2 YFSETQ. The ends lost 1 base at V and 8 bases at J; junction bases unmatched: 3. CDR3 length: 14 amino acids. The CDR3 here is CASSLWGQGAEAFF. CDR3 coding DNA: TGCGCCAGCAGCTTGTGGGGACAGGGGGCAGAAGCTTTCTTT.

The rearrangement joins TRBV27 to TRBJ2-7; D perhaps matches TRBD2 (6 bases). CDR3 size: 14 residues. The V gene's germline CDR1 is MNHEY and CDR2 SMNVEV (reference sequence). V was clipped by 8 bases and J by 3 bases, with 17 bases between them. CDR3 bases: TGTGCCAGCCACTACGCGGGGCAAAGCTACGAGCAGTACTTC. The encoded protein is CASHYAGQSYEQYF.